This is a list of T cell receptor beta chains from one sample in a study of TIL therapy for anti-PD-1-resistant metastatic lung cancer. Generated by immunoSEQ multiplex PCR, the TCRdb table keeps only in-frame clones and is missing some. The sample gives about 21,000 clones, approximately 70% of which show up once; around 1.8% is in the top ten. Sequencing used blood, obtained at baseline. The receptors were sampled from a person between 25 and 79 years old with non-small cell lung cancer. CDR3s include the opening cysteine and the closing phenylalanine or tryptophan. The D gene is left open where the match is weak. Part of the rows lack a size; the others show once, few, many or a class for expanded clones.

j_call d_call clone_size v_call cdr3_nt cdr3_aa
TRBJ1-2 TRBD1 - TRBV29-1 TGCAGCGCCTCCCGACAGGGGGCGAATGGCTACACCTTC CSASRQGANGYTF
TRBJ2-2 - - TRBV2 TGTGCCAGCAGTTCCAACACCGGGGAGCTGTTTTTT CASSSNTGELFF
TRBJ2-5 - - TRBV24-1 TGTGCCACCAGTGATTCCGGGACACTCGGGGAGACCCAGTACTTC CATSDSGTLGETQYF
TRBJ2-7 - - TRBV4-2 TGTGCCAGCAGCCCCACGACAGACTCCTACGAGCAGTACTTC CASSPTTDSYEQYF
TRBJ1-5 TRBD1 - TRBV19 TGTGCCAGTACGGAGGGACAGTATCAGCCCCAGCATTTT CASTEGQYQPQHF
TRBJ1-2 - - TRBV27 TGTGCCAGCCGGGGCAGGGGAGTGAATGGCTACACCTTC CASRGRGVNGYTF
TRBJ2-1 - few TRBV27 TGTGCCAGCAGTTCTCACTCGCATTACAATGAGCAGTTCTTC CASSSHSHYNEQFF
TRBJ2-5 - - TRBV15 TGTGCCACCAGCAGAGCGGGAGCTGGAGAGACCCAGTACTTC CATSRAGAGETQYF
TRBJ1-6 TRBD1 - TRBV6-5 TGTGCCAGCAGCTGGGACAGATCCGTGGGGACACCCCTCCACTTT CASSWDRSVGTPLHF
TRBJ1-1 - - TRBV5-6 TGTGCCAGCAGCTTGGGTTTAGGGGAGGGTGAGAACACTGAAGCTTTCTTT CASSLGLGEGENTEAFF
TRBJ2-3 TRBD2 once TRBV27 TGTGCCAGCAGTCGCGGGAGTAGCACAGATACGCAGTATTTT CASSRGSSTDTQYF
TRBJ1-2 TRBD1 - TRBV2 TGTGCCAGCGCCCCCGACAGGGCGAATAACGCCTATGGCTACACCTTC CASAPDRANNAYGYTF
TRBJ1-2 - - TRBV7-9 TGTGCCAGCAGCTTGAGTGATTATGGCTACACCTTC CASSLSDYGYTF
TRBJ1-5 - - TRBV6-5 TGTGCCAGCAGTTACAATCCTTCCCAGCCCCAGCATTTT CASSYNPSQPQHF
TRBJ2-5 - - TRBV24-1 TGTGCCACCAGTGATTCGAGACGGGATAGGGAGACCCAGTACTTC CATSDSRRDRETQYF
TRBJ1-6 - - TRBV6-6 TGTGCCAGCAGCCCTGCAGGGTCTGCCTCACCCCTCCACTTT CASSPAGSASPLHF
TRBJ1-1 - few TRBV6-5 TGTGCCAGCACCCTGGGCGGGTCTTGGACTGAGGCTTTCTTT CASTLGGSWTEAFF
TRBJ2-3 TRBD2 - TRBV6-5 TGTGCCAGCAGCCACCAGCTAGCGGCAACAGATACGCAGTATTTT CASSHQLAATDTQYF
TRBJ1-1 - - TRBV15 TGTGCCACCAGCAGAGGGTTGGCTTCAACTGAAGCTTTCTTT CATSRGLASTEAFF
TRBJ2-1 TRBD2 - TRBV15 TGTGCCACCAGTTTAGCGGGAGCTTTCGATTTCCAGAGTTACAATGAGCAGTTCTTC CATSLAGAFDFQSYNEQFF
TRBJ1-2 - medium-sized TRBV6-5 TGTGCCAGCAACCAGGGTGGGGACTATGGCTACACCTTC CASNQGGDYGYTF
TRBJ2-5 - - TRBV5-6 TGTGCCAGCGCAGGCCAAGAGACCCAGTACTTC CASAGQETQYF
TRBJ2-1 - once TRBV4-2 TGTGCCAGCAGCCAAGATCGGGCGGGTCACAATGAGCAGTTCTTC CASSQDRAGHNEQFF
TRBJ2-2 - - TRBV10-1 TGCGCCAGCAGTCCACTAGTTTCCGGGGAGCTGTTTTTT CASSPLVSGELFF
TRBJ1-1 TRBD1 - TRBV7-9 TGTGCCAGCAGCTTAAGGCCTCAGGGGGGGAACACTGAAGCTTTCTTT CASSLRPQGGNTEAFF
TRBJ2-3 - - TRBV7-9 TGTGCCAGCAGCTCAGGACAGTGGGGCACAGATACGCAGTATTTT CASSSGQWGTDTQYF
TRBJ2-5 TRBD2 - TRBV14 TGTGCCAGCAGCCCGACTAGCGCCTACCAAGAGACCCAGTACTTC CASSPTSAYQETQYF
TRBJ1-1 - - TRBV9 TGTGCCAGCAGCGCCAGTGGGGGGTTGGGTGAGGCTTTCTTT CASSASGGLGEAFF
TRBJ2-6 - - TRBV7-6 TGTGCCAGCAGCTTAGAGTTCGGTTCTCCCAACGTCCTGACTTTC CASSLEFGSPNVLTF
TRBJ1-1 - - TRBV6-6 TGTGCCAGCAGACGCGAAGAGATCATGAACACTGAAGCTTTCTTT CASRREEIMNTEAFF
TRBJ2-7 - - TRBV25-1 TGTGCCAGCAGTGCTCCCGCTGAAATCTCCTACGAGCAGTACTTC CASSAPAEISYEQYF
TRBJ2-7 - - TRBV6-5 TGTGCCAGCAGCTGGTCGGGACTGCTTCGAGGCGAGCAGTACTTC CASSWSGLLRGEQYF
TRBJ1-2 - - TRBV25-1 TGTGCCAGCAGTGAATATCAACAGTTCGGTGGCTACACCTTC CASSEYQQFGGYTF
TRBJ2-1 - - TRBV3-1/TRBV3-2 TGTGCCAGCAGCCAATCGGTGGGAGGATACAATGAGCAGTTCTTC CASSQSVGGYNEQFF
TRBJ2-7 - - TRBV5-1 TGCGCCAGCAGCTTGCTTGCGGAGGCCTACGAGCAGTACTTC CASSLLAEAYEQYF
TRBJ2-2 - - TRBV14 TGTGCCAGCAGCCCTCATGCGGCGGGGGAGCTGTTTTTT CASSPHAAGELFF
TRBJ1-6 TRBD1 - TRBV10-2 TGCGCCAGCAAAAAGGACAGGGGACATTCACCCCTCCACTTT CASKKDRGHSPLHF
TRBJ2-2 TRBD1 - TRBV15 TGTGCCACCAGCAGAGAACCGACAGGGCCCGGGGAGCTGTTTTTT CATSREPTGPGELFF
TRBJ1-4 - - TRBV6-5 TGTGCCAGCATAAGGCAGATGAGTGAAAAACTGTTTTTT CASIRQMSEKLFF
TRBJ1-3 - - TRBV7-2 TGTGCCAGCAGCTTAGTCATTGGCGCACAGCAGGGGGGAAACACCATATATTTT CASSLVIGAQQGGNTIYF
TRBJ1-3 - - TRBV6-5 TGTGCCAGCAGCAGGGGCAACTCTGGAAACACCATATATTTT CASSRGNSGNTIYF
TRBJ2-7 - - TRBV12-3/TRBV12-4 TGTGCCAGCAGTTTGGGAGCGTACGAGCAGTACTTC CASSLGAYEQYF
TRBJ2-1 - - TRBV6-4 TGTGCCAGCAGTAGTTCCCTCGGGGTTGAGCAGTTCTTC CASSSSLGVEQFF
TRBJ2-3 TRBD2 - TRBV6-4 TGTGCCAGCAGTGACTCTAGCGGGGGGGCCGATACGCAGTATTTT CASSDSSGGADTQYF
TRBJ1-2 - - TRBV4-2 TGTGCCAGCAGCCAGGAACGCGGACACCTGAACTATGGCTACACCTTC CASSQERGHLNYGYTF
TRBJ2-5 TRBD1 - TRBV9 TGTGCCAGCAGCGCCAGATCCGGGACAGAAGAGACCCAGTACTTC CASSARSGTEETQYF
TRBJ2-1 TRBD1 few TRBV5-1 TGCGCCAGCAGCTTGGTAGGGGGCGCTTACAATGAGCAGTTCTTC CASSLVGGAYNEQFF
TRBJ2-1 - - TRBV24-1 TGTGCCACCGTTGGGGGGCCTGGCTCCTACAATGAGCAGTTCTTC CATVGGPGSYNEQFF
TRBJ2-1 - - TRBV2 TGTGCCAGCACCAATCCCGGGACCCTAAACGAGCAGTTCTTC CASTNPGTLNEQFF
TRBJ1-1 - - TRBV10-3 TGTGCCATCAGTGCGGGCGTCACTGAAGCTTTCTTT CAISAGVTEAFF
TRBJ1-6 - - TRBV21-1 TGTGCCAGCAGTTCAGACAGGGCTTCACCCCTCCACTTT CASSSDRASPLHF
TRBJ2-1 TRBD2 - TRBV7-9 TGTGCCAGCAGCTTATGGCTAGCGGGTTCCTACAATGAGCAGTTCTTC CASSLWLAGSYNEQFF
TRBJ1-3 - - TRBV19 TGTGCCAGTAGTACCGCCGGTTCCATCTCTGGAAACACCATATATTTT CASSTAGSISGNTIYF
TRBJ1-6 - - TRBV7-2 TGTGCCAGCAGCCTATACTCAGGGGTGGGGGGTTCACCCCTCCACTTT CASSLYSGVGGSPLHF
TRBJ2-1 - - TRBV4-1 TGCGCCAGCAGCCAAGATGCGGTGGGGATTTACAATGAGCAGTTCTTC CASSQDAVGIYNEQFF
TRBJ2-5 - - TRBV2 TGTGCCAGCAATAGACAGCCCCAAGAGACCCAGTACTTC CASNRQPQETQYF
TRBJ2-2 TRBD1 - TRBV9 TGTGCCAGCAGCCCCAAGACAGGGGGAAACACCGGGGAGCTGTTTTTT CASSPKTGGNTGELFF
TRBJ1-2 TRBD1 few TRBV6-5 TGTGCCAGCAGTTCCCCGGGACAGGCGCATTATGGCTACACCTTC CASSSPGQAHYGYTF
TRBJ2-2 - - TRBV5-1 TGCGCCAGCAGCTTCTGGGCCTCTCTTGACACCGGGGAGCTGTTTTTT CASSFWASLDTGELFF